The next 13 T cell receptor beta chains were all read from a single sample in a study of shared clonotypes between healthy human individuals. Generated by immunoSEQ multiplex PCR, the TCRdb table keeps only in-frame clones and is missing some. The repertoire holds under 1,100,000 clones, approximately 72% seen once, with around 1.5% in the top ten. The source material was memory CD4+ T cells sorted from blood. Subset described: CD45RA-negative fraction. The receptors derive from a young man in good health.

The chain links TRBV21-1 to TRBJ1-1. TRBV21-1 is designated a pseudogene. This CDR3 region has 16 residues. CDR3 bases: TGTGCCAGCAGCAGGAGAGGCAGCGAGTGGGGCACTGAAGCTTTCTTT. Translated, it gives CASSRRGSEWGTEAFF.

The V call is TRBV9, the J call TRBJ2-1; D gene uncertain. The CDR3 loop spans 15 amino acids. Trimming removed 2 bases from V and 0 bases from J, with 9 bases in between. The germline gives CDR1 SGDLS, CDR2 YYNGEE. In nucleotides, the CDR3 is TGTGCCAGCAGCGTTCAACCAGGCTCCTACAATGAGCAGTTCTTC. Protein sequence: CASSVQPGSYNEQFF.

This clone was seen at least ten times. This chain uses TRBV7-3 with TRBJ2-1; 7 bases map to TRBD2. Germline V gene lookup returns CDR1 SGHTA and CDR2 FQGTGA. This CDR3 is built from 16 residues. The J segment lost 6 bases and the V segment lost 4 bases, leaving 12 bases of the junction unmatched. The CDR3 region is CASSSGPAGIGNEQFF. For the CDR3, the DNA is TGTGCCAGCAGCTCAGGGCCAGCGGGGATTGGCAATGAGCAGTTCTTC.

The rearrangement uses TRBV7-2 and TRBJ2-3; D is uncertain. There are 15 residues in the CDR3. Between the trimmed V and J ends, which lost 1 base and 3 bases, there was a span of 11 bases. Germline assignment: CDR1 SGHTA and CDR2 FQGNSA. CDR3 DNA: TGTGCCAGCAGCTTAGGTCAGTTGGGTACAGATACGCAGTATTTT. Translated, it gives CASSLGQLGTDTQYF. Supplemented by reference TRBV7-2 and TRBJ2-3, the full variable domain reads GAGVSQSPSNKVTEKGKDVELRCDPISGHTALYWYRQSLGQGLEFLIYFQGNSAPDKSGLPSDRFSAERTGGSVSTLTIQRTQQEDSAVYLCASSLGQLGTDTQYFGPGTRLTVL.

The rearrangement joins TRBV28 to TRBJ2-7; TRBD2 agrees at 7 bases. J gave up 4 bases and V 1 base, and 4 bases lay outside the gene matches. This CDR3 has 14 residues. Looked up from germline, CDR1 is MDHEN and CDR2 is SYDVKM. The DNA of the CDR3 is TGTGCCAGCAGTTTATCGGACGGGAGGTACGAGCAGTACTTC. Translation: CASSLSDGRYEQYF.

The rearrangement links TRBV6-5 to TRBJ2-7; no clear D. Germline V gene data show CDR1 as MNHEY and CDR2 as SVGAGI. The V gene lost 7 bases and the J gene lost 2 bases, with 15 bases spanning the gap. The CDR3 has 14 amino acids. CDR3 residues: CASMNVGRPYEQYF. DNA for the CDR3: TGTGCCAGCATGAATGTCGGCAGACCCTACGAGCAGTACTTC.

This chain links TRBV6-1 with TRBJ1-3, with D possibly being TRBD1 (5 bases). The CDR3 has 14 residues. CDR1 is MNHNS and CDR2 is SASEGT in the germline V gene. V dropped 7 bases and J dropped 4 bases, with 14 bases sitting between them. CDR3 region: CASNPGGSGNTIYF. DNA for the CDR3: TGTGCCAGCAACCCGGGGGGATCAGGAAACACCATATATTTT.

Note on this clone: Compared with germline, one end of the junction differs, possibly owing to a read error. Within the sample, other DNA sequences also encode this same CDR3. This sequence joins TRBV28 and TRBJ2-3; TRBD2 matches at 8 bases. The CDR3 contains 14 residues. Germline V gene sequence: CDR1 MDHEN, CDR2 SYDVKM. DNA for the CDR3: TGTGCCAGCATTGCGGGGGGACACACAGATACACAGTATTTT. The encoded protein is CASIAGGHTDTQYF.

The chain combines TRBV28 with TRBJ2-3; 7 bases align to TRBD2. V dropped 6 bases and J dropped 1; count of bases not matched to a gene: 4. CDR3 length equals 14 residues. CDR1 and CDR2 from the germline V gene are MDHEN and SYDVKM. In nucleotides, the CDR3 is TGTGCCAGCAGGAAAAGCGGGGGCACAGATACGCAGTATTTT. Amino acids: CASRKSGGTDTQYF.

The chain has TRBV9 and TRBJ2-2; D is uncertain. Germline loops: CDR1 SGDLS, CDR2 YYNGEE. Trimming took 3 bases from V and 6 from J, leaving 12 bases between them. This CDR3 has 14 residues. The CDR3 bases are TGTGCCAGCAGCGCTGTTTTAATGGCCGGGGAGCTGTTTTTT. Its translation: CASSAVLMAGELFF.

For the CDR3, the DNA is TGTGCCAGCAGTTCGTGGGACGGAATAAACACTGAAGCTTTCTTT. Amino acids: CASSSWDGINTEAFF. The rearrangement joins TRBV27 to TRBJ1-1; maybe TRBD1 (5 bases). The CDR3 covers 15 residues. Germline values: CDR1 MNHEY, CDR2 SMNVEV (reference sequence). V lost 4 bases, J lost 2 bases, and 14 bases lay in between.

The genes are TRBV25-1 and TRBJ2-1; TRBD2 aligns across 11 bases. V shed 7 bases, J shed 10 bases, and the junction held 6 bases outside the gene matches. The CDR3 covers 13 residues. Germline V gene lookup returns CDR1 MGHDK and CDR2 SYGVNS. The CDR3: CASITSGSNEQFF. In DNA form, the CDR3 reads TGTGCCAGCATTACTAGCGGGAGCAACGAGCAGTTCTTC.

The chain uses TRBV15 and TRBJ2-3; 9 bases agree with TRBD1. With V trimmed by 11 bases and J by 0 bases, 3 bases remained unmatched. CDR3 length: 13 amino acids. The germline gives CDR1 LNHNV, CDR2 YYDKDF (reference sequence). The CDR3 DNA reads TGTGCCGCAGGGACAGGGAGCACAGATACGCAGTATTTT. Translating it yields CAAGTGSTDTQYF.